One sample yielded the 15 T cell receptor beta chains listed below, sequenced in a study of T cell responses to AZD1222 COVID-19 vaccine. TCRdb's table, derived via immunoSEQ multiplex PCR, lists solely in-frame clones and lacks some. This repertoire shows about 160,000 clones, more than 85% found once; its top ten account for about 1.5%. Source: peripheral blood, taken on day 0 of AZD1222 vaccination. The receptors stem from an adult in good health.

The genes are TRBV5-1 and TRBJ2-7; 7 bases match TRBD1. CDR1 is SGHRS and CDR2 is YFSETQ in the germline V gene. The CDR3 runs 14 residues. V shed 1 base and J 3 bases; nucleotides not matched to a gene: 4. The CDR3 nucleotides are TGCGCCAGCAGCTTGAGGGGACAGAGCTACGAGCAGTACTTC. It yields the protein CASSLRGQSYEQYF. The full variable domain, completed using reference TRBV5-1 and TRBJ2-7, is KAGVTQTPRYLIKTRGQQVTLSCSPISGHRSVSWYQQTPGQGLQFLFEYFSETQRNKGNFPGRFSGRQFSNSRSEMNVSTLELGDSALYLCASSLRGQSYEQYFGPGTRLTVT.

The rearrangement uses TRBV30 and TRBJ1-2, with D unresolved. CDR3 size: 12 residues. V was shortened by 4 bases and J by 9 bases, with 15 bases between the two germline ends. Germline V CDR1 and CDR2: GTSNPN, SVGIG (reference sequence). The CDR3 nucleotides are TGTGCCTGGACCCCGGATTACCCTCGCTACACCTTC. Amino acids: CAWTPDYPRYTF.

This rearrangement joins TRBV10-1 to TRBJ1-1; weak D call: TRBD1 (5 bases). Germline V lookup: CDR1 WNHNN, CDR2 SYGVQD (reference sequence). CDR3 length: 12 amino acids. CDR3 coding DNA: TGCAGCGCATTGGGGGGTGGCACTGAAGCTTTCTTT. Protein product: CSALGGGTEAFF.

The gene calls are TRBV4-2 and TRBJ2-1, with D perhaps matching TRBD2 (6 bases). Trimming left V 0 bases short and J 4 bases short, with 10 bases between. CDR3 length: 15 residues. Per germline, CDR1 LGHNA and CDR2 YNFKEQ. CDR3 in DNA: TGTGCCAGCAGCCAAGAGAGGCGGGATTACAATGAGCAGTTCTTC. Protein sequence: CASSQERRDYNEQFF.

The chain joins TRBV2 to TRBJ1-4, with D possibly being TRBD1 (6 bases). The CDR3 has 14 residues. Germline V lookup: CDR1 SNHLY, CDR2 FYNNEI. Between the trimmed V and J ends, which lost 7 bases and 7 bases, there was a span of 16 bases. The CDR3 nucleotides are TGTGCCAGCAATCTGGGGGCGGCGGGTGAAAAACTGTTTTTT. Translated: CASNLGAAGEKLFF. The whole variable domain, remainder taken from reference TRBV2 and TRBJ1-4, is EPEVTQTPSHQVTQMGQEVILRCVPISNHLYFYWYRQILGQKVEFLVSFYNNEISEKSEIFDDQFSVERPDGSNFTLKIRSTKLEDSAMYFCASNLGAAGEKLFFGSGTQLSVL.

The chain links TRBV11-3 to TRBJ2-7; 10 bases match TRBD1. Germline lookup yields CDR1 SGHNT and CDR2 YENEEA. The CDR3 covers 14 residues. The J segment lost 4 bases and the V segment lost 3 bases, leaving 3 bases of the junction unmatched. The CDR3 sequence: CASSFGQGVYEQYF. The CDR3, as DNA: TGTGCCAGCAGCTTCGGACAGGGGGTATACGAGCAGTACTTC.

The chain has TRBV27 and TRBJ1-2; D remains ambiguous. Trimming left V 2 bases short and J 4 bases short, with 8 bases between. The CDR3 spans 13 residues. Germline-derived CDR1 and CDR2 are MNHEY and SMNVEV (reference sequence). CDR3 in amino acids: CASSLVGSYGYTF. CDR3 DNA: TGTGCCAGCAGTTTAGTCGGGAGCTATGGCTACACCTTC.

This chain links TRBV30 with TRBJ1-2, with D maybe TRBD1 (5 bases). This CDR3 has 13 amino acids. The V gene's germline CDR1 is GTSNPN and CDR2 SVGIG (reference sequence). Trimming took off 2 bases at V and 4 bases at J, with 11 bases between the two ends. The CDR3 is CAWSSRVTYGYTF. In DNA form, the CDR3 reads TGTGCCTGGAGTTCCAGGGTTACCTATGGCTACACCTTC.

A few counts support this clone. The chain links TRBV7-2 to TRBJ2-2; D tentatively fits TRBD1 or TRBD2 (6 bases each). V was cut by 0 bases and J by 1 base, with 15 bases left in between. This CDR3 is built from 18 residues. Germline V gene sequence: CDR1 SGHTA, CDR2 FQGNSA. The CDR3 sequence: CASSLAGGRGLNTGELFF. In DNA form, the CDR3 reads TGTGCCAGCAGCTTAGCGGGAGGTAGGGGGTTGAACACCGGGGAGCTGTTTTTT.

The chain joins TRBV18 to TRBJ1-1; weak D call: TRBD1 (6 bases). The ends were cut back, 3 bases at V and 0 bases at J, with 8 bases in the middle. Looked up from germline, CDR1 is KGHSH and CDR2 is LQKENI. CDR3 length equals 14 residues. In DNA, the CDR3 is TGTGCCAGCTCACCCGGACAGATGAACACTGAAGCTTTCTTT. This translates into CASSPGQMNTEAFF.

V is TRBV19 and J is TRBJ2-7, with 12 bases identical to TRBD2. CDR3 size: 15 residues. V shed 3 bases, J shed 5 bases, and the junction held 5 bases outside the gene matches. The germline V gene encodes CDR1 LNHDA and CDR2 SQIVND (reference sequence). CDR3 DNA sequence: TGTGCCAGTAGTATGCGTTGGACTAGCGGGAACGAGCAGTACTTC. This encodes CASSMRWTSGNEQYF.

The count of this clone is one. One junction end disagrees with the germline gene, perhaps due to a read error. The chain uses TRBV7-6 and TRBJ2-1, with 12 bases lining up with TRBD2. The CDR3 is 17 amino acids. Germline loops: CDR1 SGHVS, CDR2 FNYEAQ. Here the CDR3 DNA reads TGTGCCAGCAGCCTAGCGGGGGGGTGGGACTCCTACAATGAGCAGTTCTTC. Translated, it gives CASSLAGGWDSYNEQFF.

This clone was observed a handful of times. The chain joins TRBV4-3 to TRBJ1-3; D is undetermined. Germline V gives CDR1 LGHNA, CDR2 YSLEER. The CDR3 is 13 residues long. The V end was cut by 1 base, the J end by 2 bases, with 3 bases between. The CDR3 loop is CASSQAPGNTIYF. The CDR3 bases are TGCGCCAGCAGCCAAGCCCCTGGAAACACCATATATTTT.

J is TRBJ2-5 and V is TRBV7-2; TRBD2 is a possible D gene (5 bases). The CDR3 extends over 16 amino acids. V lost 5 bases and J 2 bases, leaving 18 bases between the germline ends. Germline CDR1 is SGHTA and CDR2 is FQGNSA. Here the CDR3 reads CASSRNSGIGQETQYF. CDR3 nucleotides: TGTGCCAGCAGCCGTAATTCGGGAATAGGACAAGAGACCCAGTACTTC.

The V gene is TRBV5-4, the J gene TRBJ2-2, with D possibly being TRBD2 (6 bases). V lost 4 bases to trimming and J lost 2 bases, with 9 bases between them. Per germline, CDR1 SGHNT and CDR2 YYREEE (reference sequence). This CDR3 is built from 14 residues. As DNA, the CDR3 is TGTGCCAGCAGCGTGGGACTTAACACCGGGGAGCTGTTTTTT. Translating it yields CASSVGLNTGELFF.